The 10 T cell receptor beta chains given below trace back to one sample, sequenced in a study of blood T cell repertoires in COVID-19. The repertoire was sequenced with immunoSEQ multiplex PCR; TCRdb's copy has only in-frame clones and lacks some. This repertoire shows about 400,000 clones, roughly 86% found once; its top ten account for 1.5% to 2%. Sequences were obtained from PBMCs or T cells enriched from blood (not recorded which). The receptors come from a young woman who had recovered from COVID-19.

The CDR3: CATSRDRSQPQHF. The CDR3 DNA reads as TGTGCCACCAGCAGAGATCGGTCGCAGCCCCAGCATTTT. V usage is TRBV15 and J usage is TRBJ1-5; D remains ambiguous. With 0 bases removed from V and 7 bases from J, the gap between germline ends came to 7 bases. The CDR3 sequence is 13 residues long. Germline values: CDR1 LNHNV, CDR2 YYDKDF (reference sequence).

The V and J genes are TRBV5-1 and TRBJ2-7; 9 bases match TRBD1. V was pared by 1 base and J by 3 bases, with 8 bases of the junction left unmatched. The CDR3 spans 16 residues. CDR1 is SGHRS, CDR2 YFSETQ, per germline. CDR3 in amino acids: CASSLLAGTGNYEQYF. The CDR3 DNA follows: TGCGCCAGCAGCTTGTTGGCCGGGACAGGGAACTACGAGCAGTACTTC.

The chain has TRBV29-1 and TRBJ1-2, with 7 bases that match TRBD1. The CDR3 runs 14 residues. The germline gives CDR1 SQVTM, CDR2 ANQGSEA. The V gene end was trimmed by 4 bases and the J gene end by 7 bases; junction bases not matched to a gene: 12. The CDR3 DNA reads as TGCAGCGTTGGTCGGAGGGGACAGCCCCTTGGCTACACCTTC. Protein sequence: CSVGRRGQPLGYTF.

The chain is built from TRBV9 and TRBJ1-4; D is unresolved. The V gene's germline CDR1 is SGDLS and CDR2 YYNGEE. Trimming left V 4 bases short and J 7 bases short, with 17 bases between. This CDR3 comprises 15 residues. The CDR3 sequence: CASSLMDGRGEKLFF. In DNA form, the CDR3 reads TGTGCCAGCAGCTTGATGGACGGGCGGGGTGAAAAACTGTTTTTT.

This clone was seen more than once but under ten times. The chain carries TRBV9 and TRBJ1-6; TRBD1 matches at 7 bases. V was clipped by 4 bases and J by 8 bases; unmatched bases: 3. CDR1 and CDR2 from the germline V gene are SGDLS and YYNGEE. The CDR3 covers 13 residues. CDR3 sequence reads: CASSRQGDSPLHF. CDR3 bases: TGTGCCAGCAGCCGACAGGGAGATTCACCCCTCCACTTT.

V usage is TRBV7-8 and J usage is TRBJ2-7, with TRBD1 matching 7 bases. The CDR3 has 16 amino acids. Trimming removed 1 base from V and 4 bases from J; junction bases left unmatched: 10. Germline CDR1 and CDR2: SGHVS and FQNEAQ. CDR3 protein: CASSLEGGTDLYEQYF. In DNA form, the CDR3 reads TGTGCCAGCAGCTTAGAGGGTGGGACAGACCTTTACGAGCAGTACTTC.

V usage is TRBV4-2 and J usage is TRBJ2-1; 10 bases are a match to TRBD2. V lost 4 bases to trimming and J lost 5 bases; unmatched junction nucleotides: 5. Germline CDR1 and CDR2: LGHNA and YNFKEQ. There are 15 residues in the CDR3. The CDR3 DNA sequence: TGTGCCAGCAGCCGGGCTAGCGGGGGAGACAATGAGCAGTTCTTC. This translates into CASSRASGGDNEQFF.

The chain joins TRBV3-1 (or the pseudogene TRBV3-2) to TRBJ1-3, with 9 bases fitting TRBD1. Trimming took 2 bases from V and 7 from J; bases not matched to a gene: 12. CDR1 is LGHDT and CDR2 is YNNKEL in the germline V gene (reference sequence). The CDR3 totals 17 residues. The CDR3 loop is CASSQTRDPDRGNTIYF. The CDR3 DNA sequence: TGTGCCAGCAGCCAAACCCGGGATCCAGACAGGGGGAACACCATATATTTT.

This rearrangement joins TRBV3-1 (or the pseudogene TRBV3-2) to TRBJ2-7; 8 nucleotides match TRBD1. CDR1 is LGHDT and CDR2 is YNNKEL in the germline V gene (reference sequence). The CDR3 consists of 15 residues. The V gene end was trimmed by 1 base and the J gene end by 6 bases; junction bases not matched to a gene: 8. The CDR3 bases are TGTGCCAGCAGCCAAGCCCAGGGGGCCATCGGCGAGCAGTACTTC. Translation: CASSQAQGAIGEQYF.

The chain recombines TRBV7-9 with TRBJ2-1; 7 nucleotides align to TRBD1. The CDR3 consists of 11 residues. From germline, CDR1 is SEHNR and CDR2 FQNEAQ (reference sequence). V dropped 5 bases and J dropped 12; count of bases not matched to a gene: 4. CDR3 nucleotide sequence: TGTGCCAGCAGCCTAGACAGGGCGCAGTTCTTC. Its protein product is CASSLDRAQFF.